The source of this TCR beta chain is a study of cytomegalovirus exposure and HLA in healthy donors. As concerns this clone: As yet, its antigen is unknown.

Use of 60 Vbeta and 13 Jbeta primers characterized the PCR. Authors' methods: Later analysis identified tens of millions of unique TCR beta chains, approximately 10 million shared. The assay was immunoSEQ multiplex PCR, and TCRdb's table has in-frame clones only and misses some. The V and J calls and clone size were taken over from that table, and D and trimming were inferred from the DNA. In the table there are roughly 150,000 clones, around 75% of which are singletons. General study findings and limits: In a later analysis, productive TCRs from donors in an Asian-associated ancestry cluster reportedly carried fewer N-insertions than the cohort mean. Reportedly, TCR beta sequences accurately predicted HLA-A and HLA-B alleles in most subjects. Follow-up analysis found HLA locus-dependent TCR association rates, highest for DRB1 and lowest for HLA-C.

CDR3 length equals 17 residues. Trimming stripped 0 bases from V and 5 bases from J, with 14 bases between. The germline CDR1 and CDR2 sequences are ENHRY and SYGVKD. Sequenced input: PBMCs. This chain uses TRBV10-3 with TRBJ1-6; D gene uncertain. The receptor was isolated from a man aged 25 to 40 in good health and CMV-seronegative. The CDR3 region is CAISESGAYRDNSPLHF. The CDR3 nucleotides read TGTGCCATCAGTGAGTCGGGAGCGTATCGGGATAATTCACCCCTCCACTTT.